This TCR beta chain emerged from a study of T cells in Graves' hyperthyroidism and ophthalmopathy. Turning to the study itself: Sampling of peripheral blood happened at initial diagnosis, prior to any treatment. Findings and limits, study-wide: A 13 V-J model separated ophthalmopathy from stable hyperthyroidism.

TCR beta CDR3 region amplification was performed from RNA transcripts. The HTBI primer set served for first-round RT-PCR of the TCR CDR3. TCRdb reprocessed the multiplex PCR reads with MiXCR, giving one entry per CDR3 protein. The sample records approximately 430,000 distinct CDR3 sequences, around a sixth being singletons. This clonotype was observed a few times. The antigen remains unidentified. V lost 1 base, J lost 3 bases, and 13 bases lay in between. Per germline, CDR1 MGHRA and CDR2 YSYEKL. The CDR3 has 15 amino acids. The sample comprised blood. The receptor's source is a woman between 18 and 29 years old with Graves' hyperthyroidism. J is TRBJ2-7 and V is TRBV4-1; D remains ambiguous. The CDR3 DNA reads TGCGCCAGCAGCCAAGCGGGCTCCAACCGCTACGAGCAGTACTTC. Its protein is CASSQAGSNRYEQYF.